The 11 T cell receptor beta chains listed next were all sequenced from one sample in a study of blood T cell repertoires in COVID-19. Libraries were prepared by immunoSEQ multiplex PCR; TCRdb keeps only in-frame clonotypes and omits some of them. The sample has some 120,000 clones; just under 85% are singletons. The sequenced sample consisted of peripheral blood. The source of these receptors is a woman aged 45-65 years with acute or convalescent COVID-19.

The chain has TRBV7-2 and TRBJ1-1; D is possibly TRBD1 (6 bases). CDR3 length: 15 amino acids. CDR1 is SGHTA and CDR2 is FQGNSA in the germline V gene. Trimming removed 0 bases from V and 3 bases from J, with 11 bases in between. As DNA, the CDR3 is TGTGCCAGCAGCTTAGCCAGGGGTATGGACACTGAAGCTTTCTTT. Its protein is CASSLARGMDTEAFF.

The chain combines TRBV29-1 with TRBJ1-4; the D gene is possibly TRBD1 (6 bases). V lost 7 bases, J lost 0 bases, and 15 bases lay in between. Germline assignment: CDR1 SQVTM and CDR2 ANQGSEA. CDR3 length: 15 amino acids. The CDR3 sequence: CSAQSTGATNEKLFF. CDR3 bases: TGCAGCGCTCAATCGACAGGTGCAACTAATGAAAAACTGTTTTTT.

V gene TRBV27 combines with J gene TRBJ1-1, with a tentative D call TRBD1 (5 bases). With 6 bases removed from V and 4 bases from J, the gap between germline ends came to 18 bases. The CDR3 covers 15 residues. Germline V gene sequence: CDR1 MNHEY, CDR2 SMNVEV (reference sequence). In nucleotides, the CDR3 is TGTGCCAGCAGGGGGCGCATAAAGGGAAGCACTGAAGCTTTCTTT. This encodes CASRGRIKGSTEAFF.

The sample holds a few counts of this clone. The chain combines TRBV5-1 with TRBJ2-6; D is undetermined. CDR1 and CDR2 from the germline V gene are SGHRS and YFSETQ. Trimming pared 6 bases from V and 2 bases from J, leaving 9 bases between. The CDR3 extends over 14 amino acids. DNA for the CDR3: TGCGCCAGCACCCCTCTCCCTGGGGCCAACGTCCTGACTTTC. This gives the protein CASTPLPGANVLTF.

The chain links TRBV7-8 to TRBJ1-1, with D perhaps matching TRBD1 (6 bases). The germline V gene encodes CDR1 SGHVS and CDR2 FQNEAQ. The V and J ends lost 5 bases and 4 bases respectively, with 14 bases between them. The CDR3 extends over 14 amino acids. For the CDR3, the DNA is TGTGCCAGCAGCACATACAGGGAGGGCACTGAAGCTTTCTTT. This gives the protein CASSTYREGTEAFF. The full variable domain, completed using reference TRBV7-8 and TRBJ1-1, is GAGVSQSPRYKVAKRGQDVALRCDPISGHVSLFWYQQALGQGPEFLTYFQNEAQLDKSGLPSDRFFAERPEGSVSTLKIQRTQQEDSAVYLCASSTYREGTEAFFGQGTRLTVV.

This clone has a handful of counts. V is TRBV5-1 and J is TRBJ2-3, with TRBD2 identical over 16 bases. There are 18 residues in the CDR3. CDR1 is SGHRS, CDR2 YFSETQ, per germline. V was pared by 6 bases and J by 2 bases, with 9 bases of the junction left unmatched. The CDR3: CASTMGLAGGPVTDTQYF. The CDR3 DNA reads TGCGCCAGCACCATGGGACTAGCGGGGGGGCCGGTCACAGATACGCAGTATTTT.

The chain recombines TRBV5-4 with TRBJ2-7; TRBD1 matches at 9 bases. The CDR3 has 17 amino acids. V trimming: 0 bases; J trimming: 5 bases; junction bases outside the gene matches: 12. Germline CDR1 and CDR2: SGHNT and YYREEE (reference sequence). CDR3 in DNA: TGTGCCAGCAGCTTGGCCCGTCCGGGACAGGGAGGCCACGAGCAGTACTTC. It is translated as CASSLARPGQGGHEQYF. Full variable domain (missing parts from reference TRBV5-4 and TRBJ2-7): ETGVTQSPTHLIKTRGQQVTLRCSSQSGHNTVSWYQQALGQGPQFIFQYYREEENGRGNFPPRFSGLQFPNYSSELNVNALELDDSALYLCASSLARPGQGGHEQYFGPGTRLTVT.

The genes are TRBV3-1 (or the pseudogene TRBV3-2) and TRBJ1-5; D is possibly TRBD1 (6 bases). CDR1 is LGHDT and CDR2 is YNNKEL in the germline V gene (reference sequence). CDR3 length equals 14 residues. V gave up 4 bases and J gave up 4 bases, with 11 bases separating them. The CDR3 DNA sequence: TGTGCCAGCAGCCTGGGACATCTAAATCAGCCCCAGCATTTT. Translation gives CASSLGHLNQPQHF.

This rearrangement joins TRBV6-1 to TRBJ1-2, with D perhaps matching TRBD1 (6 bases). Germline V gene data show CDR1 as MNHNS and CDR2 as SASEGT. V was pared by 3 bases and J by 3 bases, with 17 bases between. The CDR3 has 16 residues. CDR3 region: CASSDSGDPAHYGYTF. The CDR3 nucleotides are TGTGCCAGCAGTGATTCAGGGGACCCGGCTCACTATGGCTACACCTTC.

This rearrangement joins TRBV7-8 to TRBJ1-1; TRBD1 matches at 8 bases. V lost 8 bases, J lost 4 bases, and 15 bases stayed unmatched. This CDR3 is built from 16 residues. Germline V lookup: CDR1 SGHVS, CDR2 FQNEAQ. CDR3: CASRRTGNDLITEAFF. In DNA, the CDR3 is TGTGCCAGCCGTCGGACAGGGAATGACCTAATCACTGAAGCTTTCTTT.

The V call is TRBV6-6, the J call TRBJ1-1; 8 bases agree with TRBD1. Germline V gene lookup returns CDR1 MNHNY and CDR2 SVGAGI (reference sequence). The CDR3 sequence is 15 residues long. Germline trimming cut 3 bases from V and 5 bases from J; bases unmatched to any gene: 8. CDR3 in amino acids: CASSYPGQGKTEAFF. DNA for the CDR3: TGTGCCAGCAGTTATCCAGGACAGGGAAAAACTGAAGCTTTCTTT.